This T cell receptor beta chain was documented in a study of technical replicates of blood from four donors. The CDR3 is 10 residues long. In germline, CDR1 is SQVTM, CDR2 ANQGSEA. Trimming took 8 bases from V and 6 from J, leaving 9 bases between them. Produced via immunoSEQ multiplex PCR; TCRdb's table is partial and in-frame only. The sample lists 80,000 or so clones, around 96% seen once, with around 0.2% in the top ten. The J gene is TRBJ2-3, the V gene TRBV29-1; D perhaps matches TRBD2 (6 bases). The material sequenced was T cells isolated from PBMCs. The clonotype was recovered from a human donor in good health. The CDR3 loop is CSCGGDTQYF. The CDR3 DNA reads TGCAGCTGTGGAGGGGATACGCAGTATTTT.